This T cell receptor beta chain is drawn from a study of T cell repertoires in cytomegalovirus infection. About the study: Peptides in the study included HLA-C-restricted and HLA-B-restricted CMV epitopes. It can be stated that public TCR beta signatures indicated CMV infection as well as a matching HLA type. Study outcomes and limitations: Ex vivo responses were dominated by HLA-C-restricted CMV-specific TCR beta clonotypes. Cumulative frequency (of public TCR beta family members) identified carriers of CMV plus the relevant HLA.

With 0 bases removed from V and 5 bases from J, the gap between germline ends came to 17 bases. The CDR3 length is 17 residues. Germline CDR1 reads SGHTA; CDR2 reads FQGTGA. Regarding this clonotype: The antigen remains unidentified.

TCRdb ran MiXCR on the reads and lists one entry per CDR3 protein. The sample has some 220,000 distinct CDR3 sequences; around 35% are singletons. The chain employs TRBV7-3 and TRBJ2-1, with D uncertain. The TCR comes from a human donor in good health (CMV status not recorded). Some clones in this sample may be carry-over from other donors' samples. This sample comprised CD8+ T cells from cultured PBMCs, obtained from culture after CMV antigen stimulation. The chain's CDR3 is CASSLTGPPPRHNEQFF. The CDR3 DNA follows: TGTGCCAGCAGCTTAACGGGCCCTCCCCCCCGGCACAATGAGCAGTTCTTC. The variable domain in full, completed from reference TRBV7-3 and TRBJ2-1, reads GAGVSQTPSNKVTEKGKYVELRCDPISGHTALYWYRQSLGQGPEFLIYFQGTGAADDSGLPNDRFFAVRPEGSVSTLKIQRTERGDSAVYLCASSLTGPPPRHNEQFFGPGTRLTVL.